These T cell receptor beta chains were read from a single sample in a study of cytomegalovirus exposure and HLA in healthy donors. Sequencing was performed with immunoSEQ multiplex PCR; in TCRdb, only in-frame clones are kept and a portion is missing. The sample lists about 100,000 clones, roughly 70% occurring once. Sequenced sample: PBMCs. The source is a man aged 45-60 years in good health and CMV-seronegative. Both conserved end residues are part of each CDR3. The D gene is left open where the match is weak. Rows give clone size only sometimes, using once, few, many, or a class for an expanded clone.

j_gene: TRBJ2-1; v_gene: TRBV10-1; d_gene: NA; abundance: NA; len: 14; CDR3nt: TGCGCCAGCAGTGAGAGTAGCGGTGACAATGAGCAGTTCTTC; CDR3aa: CASSESSGDNEQFF
j_gene: TRBJ1-6; v_gene: TRBV15; d_gene: NA; abundance: NA; len: 14; CDR3nt: TGTGCCACCAGCAAAGAGATCCTAAATTCACCCCTCCACTTT; CDR3aa: CATSKEILNSPLHF
j_gene: TRBJ2-7; v_gene: TRBV30; d_gene: NA; abundance: few; len: 14; CDR3nt: TGTGCCTGGAGCGATGGGGCAGGGCGAGAAGAGCAGTACTTC; CDR3aa: CAWSDGAGREEQYF
j_gene: TRBJ2-5; v_gene: TRBV11-3; d_gene: TRBD2; abundance: NA; len: 15; CDR3nt: TGTGCCAGCAGCCCCCCAGGCGGGGGGGAGGAGACCCAGTACTTC; CDR3aa: CASSPPGGGEETQYF
j_gene: TRBJ1-4; v_gene: TRBV5-6; d_gene: NA; abundance: NA; len: 17; CDR3nt: TGTGCCAGCAGCCGGCCGGGATCGACGACGTTGGGTGAAAAACTGTTTTTT; CDR3aa: CASSRPGSTTLGEKLFF
j_gene: TRBJ1-1; v_gene: TRBV5-1; d_gene: NA; abundance: NA; len: 13; CDR3nt: TGCGCCAGCAGCTTCTCAGGGTTGGCTGAAGCTTTCTTT; CDR3aa: CASSFSGLAEAFF
j_gene: TRBJ2-2; v_gene: TRBV7-3; d_gene: TRBD1; abundance: NA; len: 14; CDR3nt: TGTGCCAGCAGCCTGGACAGGGCGGGCGGGGAGCTGTTTTTT; CDR3aa: CASSLDRAGGELFF
j_gene: TRBJ2-5; v_gene: TRBV7-2; d_gene: TRBD1; abundance: NA; len: 13; CDR3nt: TGTGCCAGCAGAAGGGACAGCAAAGAGACCCAGTACTTC; CDR3aa: CASRRDSKETQYF
j_gene: TRBJ1-4; v_gene: TRBV7-3; d_gene: NA; abundance: NA; len: 13; CDR3nt: TGTGCCAGCAGCTTGGGGCAGGGGAAAAAACTGTTTTTT; CDR3aa: CASSLGQGKKLFF
j_gene: TRBJ2-5; v_gene: TRBV7-9; d_gene: NA; abundance: NA; len: 12; CDR3nt: TGTGCCAGCAGCACGCTCAGGGAGACCCAGTACTTC; CDR3aa: CASSTLRETQYF
j_gene: TRBJ2-7; v_gene: TRBV30; d_gene: NA; abundance: NA; len: 12; CDR3nt: TGTGCCTGGAGTGTATCGGCCTACGAGCAGTACTTC; CDR3aa: CAWSVSAYEQYF
j_gene: TRBJ1-1; v_gene: TRBV7-9; d_gene: NA; abundance: NA; len: 13; CDR3nt: TGTGCCAGCAGCTTAGCTGGCAGCGCTGAAGCTTTCTTT; CDR3aa: CASSLAGSAEAFF
j_gene: TRBJ2-3; v_gene: TRBV28; d_gene: TRBD1; abundance: NA; len: 16; CDR3nt: TGTGCCAGCTTGCACACGCCACCGACAGGGACAGATACGCAGTATTTT; CDR3aa: CASLHTPPTGTDTQYF